These 32 T cell receptor beta chains were all obtained from the same sample, sequenced in a study of blood T cells in healthy people across ages. The use of a sample-barcoded 5' primer and a J-beta primer mix characterized a second PCR of about 7 to 12 cycles. Via MiXCR, TCRdb re-called the 5' RACE reads, giving one row per CDR3 protein. The sample lists about 1.1 million distinct CDR3 sequences, approximately 38% seen once, with about 12% in the top ten. The specimen sequenced was blood. The receptor set was obtained from a man between 18 and 29 years old in good health.

This clonotype has more than one count but fewer than ten. The chain combines TRBV7-2 with TRBJ1-2, with D uncertain. Germline CDR1 SGHTA, CDR2 FQGNSA. The CDR3 covers 14 residues. V was cut by 1 base and J by 3 bases, with 9 bases left in between. The CDR3 DNA is TGTGCCAGCAGCTTAGGGGTAGGCTACTATGGCTACACCTTC. It encodes CASSLGVGYYGYTF.

This clonotype was recorded once. Compared with germline, one end of the junction differs, possibly owing to a read error. V and J are TRBV6-2 or TRBV6-3 and TRBJ2-7; 11 bases are a match to TRBD2. This CDR3 has 16 amino acids. CDR1 is MNHEY, CDR2 SVGEGT, per germline. CDR3 sequence: CASRSTGTSGSDEQYF. CDR3 DNA sequence: TGTGCCAGCAGATCTACCGGGACTAGCGGCTCCGACGAGCAGTACTTC.

With regard to this clonotype: The junction and the germline gene differ at one end; a read error may be behind it. The chain carries TRBV27 and TRBJ1-1, with TRBD1 as a possible D gene (5 bases). This CDR3 spans 17 amino acids. CDR1 and CDR2 (germline): MNHEY, SMNVEV (reference sequence). The CDR3 bases are TGTGCCAGCAGTTTATGGGCCGGGGCGGGCATGAACACGGAAGCTTTCTTT. It translates to CASSLWAGAGMNTEAFF.

This clonotype was seen just once. CDR3 bases: TGCGCCAGCAGCCAAGGGGGGACGTGGTTTTTT. Translating gives CASSQGGTWFF. The genes are TRBV4-1 and TRBJ1-4; perhaps TRBD1 as D (5 bases). The CDR3 is 11 amino acids. Trimming pared 1 base from V and 16 bases from J, leaving 10 bases between. CDR1 is MGHRA and CDR2 is YSYEKL in the germline V gene.

This clonotype turned up a few times. The V and J genes are TRBV5-6 and TRBJ1-6; a weak D match, TRBD1 (5 bases). V lost 0 bases to trimming and J lost 4 bases, with 11 bases between them. The CDR3 extends over 16 amino acids. The germline CDR1 and CDR2 sequences are SGHDT and YYEEEE. The DNA of the CDR3 is TGTGCCAGCAGCTTGGGACAGCCGCTTTATAATTCACCCCTCCACTTT. Its translation: CASSLGQPLYNSPLHF.

CDR3 in amino acids: CASSPPRGTSTDTQYF. In DNA, the CDR3 is TGTGCCAGCTCACCGCCACGGGGAACTAGCACAGATACGCAGTATTTT. The chain links TRBV18 to TRBJ2-3, with a possible D match to TRBD2 (5 bases). Germline V CDR1 and CDR2: KGHSH, LQKENI. This CDR3 comprises 16 residues. V was trimmed by 3 bases and J by 0 bases, leaving 13 bases between them.

V is TRBV21-1 and J is TRBJ2-7. TRBV21-1 is described as a pseudogene. The CDR3 sequence is 19 residues long. CDR3 loop: CASSKIVAPRKRTPYEQYF. The CDR3 coding sequence is TGTGCCAGCAGCAAAATAGTAGCACCCAGAAAACGTACCCCCTACGAGCAGTACTTC.

The sample holds a few counts of this clonotype. The rearrangement uses TRBV2 and TRBJ2-5; TRBD1 is a possible D gene (6 bases). The germline gives CDR1 SNHLY, CDR2 FYNNEI. CDR3 length: 13 amino acids. Deletions cut 11 bases from V and 1 base from J, with 14 bases between. CDR3 DNA: TGTGCCGCCGCCCGGGACATCCAAGAGACCCAGTACTTC. Protein sequence: CAAARDIQETQYF.

On this clonotype itself: At one boundary the junction diverges from the germline segment, which might be a read error. This chain uses TRBV4-2 with TRBJ1-4; no definite D call. Germline assignment: CDR1 LGHNA and CDR2 YNFKEQ. The CDR3 extends over 14 amino acids. The CDR3 nucleotides read TGTGCCAGCAACCAAGATCTTGCTAATGAAAAACTGTTTTTT. Translated, it gives CASNQDLANEKLFF.

The chain couples TRBV20-1 to TRBJ2-5; 7 bases map to TRBD1. CDR3 length: 13 amino acids. Per germline, CDR1 DFQATT and CDR2 SNEGSKA (reference sequence). Trimming took 6 bases from V and 11 from J; bases not matched to a gene: 15. The CDR3 DNA is TGCAGTGCCCTACAGGGGAAGAGGAATGAGCAGTACTTC. Its translation: CSALQGKRNEQYF.

The genes are TRBV20-1 and TRBJ1-1; TRBD1 is a possible D gene (5 bases). The germline V gene has CDR1 DFQATT and CDR2 SNEGSKA (reference sequence). This CDR3 is built from 14 residues. The V end lost 3 bases, the J end lost 4 bases, and 15 bases lay between the germline ends. CDR3 bases: TGCAGTGCTAGGTCCGACAGTGGAGTCACTGAAGCTTTCTTT. This gives the protein CSARSDSGVTEAFF.

In its sample, this clonotype was seen a few times. This chain uses TRBV7-2 with TRBJ2-2; 8 positions agree with TRBD1. Trimming took 2 bases from V and 5 from J; bases not matched to a gene: 4. Germline CDR1 is SGHTA and CDR2 is FQGNSA. The CDR3 has 15 amino acids. CDR3: CASSLKDRVTGELFF. The CDR3 DNA reads as TGTGCCAGCAGCTTAAAGGACAGGGTGACCGGGGAGCTGTTTTTT.

This clonotype came up a few times. This chain connects TRBV2 to TRBJ1-2, with no clear D. Trimming shortened V by 3 bases and J by 4 bases, and 15 bases separated the two germline ends. Germline V gene data show CDR1 as SNHLY and CDR2 as FYNNEI. This CDR3 is 15 amino acids long. CDR3 sequence: CASSEGTARGYGYTF. In nucleotides, the CDR3 is TGTGCCAGCAGTGAGGGTACAGCCCGCGGCTATGGCTACACCTTC.

The CDR3 DNA follows: TGTGCCAGCAGCGAGACAGTAGATAGCAATCAGCCCCAGCATTTT. It encodes CASSETVDSNQPQHF. V is TRBV9 and J is TRBJ1-5; possibly TRBD1 for D (5 bases). The CDR3 runs 15 residues. V shed 3 bases and J shed 0 bases, with 10 bases lying between them. The germline CDR1 and CDR2 sequences are SGDLS and YYNGEE. Combining the CDR3 with reference TRBV9 and TRBJ1-5 gives the whole variable domain DSGVTQTPKHLITATGQRVTLRCSPRSGDLSVYWYQQSLDQGLQFLIQYYNGEERAKGNILERFSAQQFPDLHSELNLSSLELGDSALYFCASSETVDSNQPQHFGDGTRLSIL.

The chain links TRBV6-1 to TRBJ2-3; TRBD2 matches 9 bases. Germline lookup yields CDR1 MNHNS and CDR2 SASEGT. The CDR3 has 16 residues. V lost 4 bases to trimming and J lost 0 bases; unmatched junction nucleotides: 5. The CDR3 loop is CASSGRSGGSTDTQYF. The CDR3 DNA is TGTGCCAGCAGTGGCCGTAGCGGGGGAAGCACAGATACGCAGTATTTT.

This clonotype was picked up a small number of times. This sequence joins TRBV4-2 and TRBJ1-1; unclear D gene. The V gene lost 0 bases and the J gene lost 3 bases, with 8 bases spanning the gap. Germline-derived CDR1 and CDR2 are LGHNA and YNFKEQ. The CDR3 length is 14 residues. CDR3 region: CASSQDPEDTEAFF. The DNA for the CDR3 is TGTGCCAGCAGCCAAGATCCCGAGGACACTGAAGCTTTCTTT.

Turning to this clonotype: The junction departs from germline at one end; a sequencing error may be responsible. This chain uses TRBV5-6 with TRBJ1-5, with TRBD1 identical over 7 bases. The germline CDR1 and CDR2 sequences are SGHDT and YYEEEE. The CDR3 is made up of 14 amino acids. CDR3: CASSSGQVGCPQHF. Written as DNA, the CDR3 is TGCGCCAGCAGCTCTGGACAGGTTGGGTGTCCCCAGCATTTT. The variable domain in full, completed from reference TRBV5-6 and TRBJ1-5, reads DAGVTQSPTHLIKTRGQQVTLRCSPKSGHDTVSWYQQALGQGPQFIFQYYEEEERQRGNFPDRFSGHQFPNYSSELNVNALLLGDSALYLCASSSGQVGCPQHFGDGTRLSIL.

A remark on this clonotype: This may come from a read error, since a much larger clone is one base off. The chain is built from TRBV25-1 and TRBJ2-1; D is perhaps TRBD1 (5 bases). The CDR3 is 15 residues long. The germline gives CDR1 MGHDK, CDR2 SYGVNS. This CDR3 reads CAGSEVGPGYNEQFF. CDR3 DNA: TGTGCCGGCAGTGAAGTAGGCCCAGGGTATAATGAGCAGTTCTTC.

The CDR3 loop reads CASSLVVGRGYEQYF. DNA of the CDR3: TGTGCCAGCAGCTTAGTTGTGGGAAGGGGGTACGAGCAGTACTTC. The gene calls are TRBV11-2 and TRBJ2-5; D may be TRBD1 (6 bases). The assigned J gene may be wrong: the sequence end matches TRBJ2-7 better. CDR3 length: 15 amino acids. The germline V gene encodes CDR1 SGHAT and CDR2 FQNNGV.

The gene calls are TRBV4-3 and TRBJ2-1; the match to TRBD1 covers 7 bases. Germline V lookup: CDR1 LGHNA, CDR2 YSLEER. V trimming: 0 bases; J trimming: 4 bases; junction bases outside the gene matches: 6. The CDR3 is 16 residues long. CDR3 nucleotide sequence: TGCGCCAGCAGCCAAGACTGGGGACAGCATTACAATGAGCAGTTCTTC. The encoded protein is CASSQDWGQHYNEQFF.

The V and J genes are TRBV12-3 or TRBV12-4 and TRBJ1-1; D is undetermined. V was cut by 6 bases and J by 6 bases, with 14 bases left in between. CDR3 size: 13 residues. CDR3 coding DNA: TGTGCCAGCAGACCAACAGATTACGCTGAAGCTTTCTTT. Translated: CASRPTDYAEAFF.

This clonotype was seen more than once but under ten times. This chain connects TRBV6-6 to TRBJ1-2; D is possibly TRBD1 (5 bases). The ends were cut back, 8 bases at V and 2 bases at J, with 12 bases in the middle. This CDR3 comprises 13 residues. CDR1 is MNHNY and CDR2 is SVGAGI in the germline V gene (reference sequence). The CDR3 is CASLGGSNYGYTF. CDR3 nucleotides: TGTGCCAGCTTGGGGGGGTCGAACTATGGCTACACCTTC.

This clonotype has only a few counts. The chain has TRBV4-3 and TRBJ1-4; D gene ambiguous. This CDR3 spans 15 amino acids. V lost 0 bases and J 5 bases, leaving 10 bases between the germline ends. Germline V lookup: CDR1 LGHNA, CDR2 YSLEER. Here the CDR3 DNA reads TGCGCCAGCAGCCAAGACACCGTTGGGAATGAAAAACTGTTTTTT. Its translation: CASSQDTVGNEKLFF.

This clonotype was counted between two and nine times. The chain links TRBV20-1 to TRBJ2-5; 9 bases line up with TRBD1. This CDR3 is built from 11 residues. The J segment lost 11 bases and the V segment lost 6 bases, leaving 7 bases of the junction unmatched. Germline CDR1 and CDR2: DFQATT and SNEGSKA (reference sequence). This CDR3 is CSATWTGEQYF. The CDR3 region has the DNA TGCAGTGCGACATGGACAGGGGAGCAGTACTTC.

In its sample, this clonotype was seen a few times. This rearrangement joins TRBV12-3 or TRBV12-4 to TRBJ1-1; no clear D. The V end was cut by 5 bases, the J end by 1 base, with 20 bases between. The CDR3 has 17 residues. The CDR3 nucleotides are TGTGCCAGCAGTGGCTACGGATGGCGCTTCGGGAACACTGAAGCTTTCTTT. Protein product: CASSGYGWRFGNTEAFF.

The table lists this clonotype with a few counts. The rearrangement uses TRBV5-1 and TRBJ2-1, with 9 bases matching TRBD1. Trimming at V came to 3 bases and at J to 7 bases, leaving 8 bases not matched to a gene. CDR1 and CDR2 from the germline V gene are SGHRS and YFSETQ. The CDR3 extends over 15 amino acids. CDR3: CASSYLTGGYNEQFF. Written as DNA, the CDR3 is TGCGCCAGCAGCTATTTGACAGGGGGATATAATGAGCAGTTCTTC. Filled out from reference TRBV5-1 and TRBJ2-1, the complete variable domain reads KAGVTQTPRYLIKTRGQQVTLSCSPISGHRSVSWYQQTPGQGLQFLFEYFSETQRNKGNFPGRFSGRQFSNSRSEMNVSTLELGDSALYLCASSYLTGGYNEQFFGPGTRLTVL.

This clonotype has only a few counts. The J gene is TRBJ1-4, the V gene TRBV18; no clear D gene. V was trimmed by 1 base and J by 0 bases, leaving 12 bases between them. This CDR3 is 17 amino acids long. From germline, CDR1 is KGHSH and CDR2 LQKENI. The CDR3 coding sequence is TGTGCCAGCTCACCACTAAGTCTCGGGGCAACTAATGAAAAACTGTTTTTT. The encoded protein is CASSPLSLGATNEKLFF.

This clonotype turned up a few times. This chain links TRBV7-2 with TRBJ2-5; TRBD1 is a possible D gene (7 bases). CDR3 size: 15 residues. V gave up 1 base and J gave up 5 bases, with 14 bases separating them. CDR1 and CDR2 from the germline V gene are SGHTA and FQGNSA. The CDR3 loop reads CASSLVRTGGETQYF. In DNA form, the CDR3 reads TGTGCCAGCAGCTTAGTTCGGACAGGAGGGGAGACCCAGTACTTC.

V gene TRBV6-2 or TRBV6-3 combines with J gene TRBJ1-5, with 7 bases matching TRBD1. The CDR3 has 17 amino acids. Germline CDR1 and CDR2: MNHEY and SVGEGT. J lost 5 bases, V lost 0 bases, and 10 bases had no gene match. The CDR3 DNA follows: TGTGCCAGCAGTTACTCGCGTTTTCAAGGGGGCTATCAGCCCCAGCATTTT. Amino acids: CASSYSRFQGGYQPQHF.

This clonotype turned up a few times. This chain links TRBV6-2 or TRBV6-3 with TRBJ1-4, with D unclear. This CDR3 region has 15 residues. Trimming removed 8 bases from V and 1 base from J, with 14 bases in between. Germline V gene lookup returns CDR1 MNHEY and CDR2 SVGEGT. The CDR3 reads CASSLRGRTNEKLFF. In DNA form, the CDR3 reads TGTGCCAGCTCGCTGCGGGGTCGAACTAATGAAAAACTGTTTTTT.

The sample holds a few counts of this clonotype. The chain employs TRBV28 and TRBJ2-1; a possible D gene is TRBD1 (6 bases). The closer fit of TRBJ2-7 to the DNA end suggests the J call may be wrong. The CDR3 loop spans 16 amino acids. Germline V lookup: CDR1 MDHEN, CDR2 SYDVKM. As DNA, the CDR3 is TGTGCCAGCAGCCGGACCGCAGGGGTCGAGTACAATGAGCAGTACTTC. It is translated as CASSRTAGVEYNEQYF.

This clonotype was seen at least ten times. This chain joins TRBV6-6 and TRBJ1-1; TRBD1 matches at 7 bases. The length of the CDR3 is 12 residues. Germline assignment: CDR1 MNHNY and CDR2 SVGAGI (reference sequence). V gave up 6 bases and J gave up 11 bases; unmatched junction bases: 9. CDR3 sequence reads: CASSSRGPGAFF. The CDR3 nucleotides are TGTGCCAGCAGCTCTAGGGGGCCGGGCGCTTTCTTT.